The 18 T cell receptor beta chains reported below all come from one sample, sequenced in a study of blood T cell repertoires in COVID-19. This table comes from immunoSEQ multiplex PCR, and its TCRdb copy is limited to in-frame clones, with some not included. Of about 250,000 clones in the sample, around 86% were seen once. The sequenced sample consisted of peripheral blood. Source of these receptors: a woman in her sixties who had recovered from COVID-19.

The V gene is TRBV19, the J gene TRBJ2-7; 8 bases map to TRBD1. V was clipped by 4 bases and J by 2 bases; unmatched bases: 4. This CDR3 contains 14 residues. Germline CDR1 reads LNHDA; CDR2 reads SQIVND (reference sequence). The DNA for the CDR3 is TGTGCCAGTAGTACCCAGACAGGGGCCTACGAGCAGTACTTC. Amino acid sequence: CASSTQTGAYEQYF.

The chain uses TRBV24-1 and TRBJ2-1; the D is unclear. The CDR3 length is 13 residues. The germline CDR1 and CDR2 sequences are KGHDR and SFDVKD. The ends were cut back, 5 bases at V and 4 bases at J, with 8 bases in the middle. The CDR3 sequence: CATSAVSYNEQFF. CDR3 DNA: TGTGCCACCAGTGCGGTAAGTTACAATGAGCAGTTCTTC.

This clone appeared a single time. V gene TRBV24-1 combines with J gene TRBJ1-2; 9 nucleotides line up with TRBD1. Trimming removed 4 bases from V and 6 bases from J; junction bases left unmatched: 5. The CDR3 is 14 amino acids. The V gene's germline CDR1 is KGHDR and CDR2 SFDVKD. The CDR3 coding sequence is TGTGCCACCAGTGACCGGGGACAGGGAGATGGCTACACCTTC. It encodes CATSDRGQGDGYTF.

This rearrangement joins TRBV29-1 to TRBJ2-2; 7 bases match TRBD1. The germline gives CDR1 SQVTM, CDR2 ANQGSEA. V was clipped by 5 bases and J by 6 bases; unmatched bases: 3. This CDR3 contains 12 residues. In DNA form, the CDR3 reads TGCAGCGTTACAGGGGACCCCGGGGAGCTGTTTTTT. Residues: CSVTGDPGELFF.

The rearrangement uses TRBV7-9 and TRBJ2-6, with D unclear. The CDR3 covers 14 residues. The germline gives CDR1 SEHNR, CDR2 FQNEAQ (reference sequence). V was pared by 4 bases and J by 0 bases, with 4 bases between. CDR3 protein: CASSSFSGANVLTF. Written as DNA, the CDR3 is TGTGCCAGCAGCTCCTTCTCTGGGGCCAACGTCCTGACTTTC.

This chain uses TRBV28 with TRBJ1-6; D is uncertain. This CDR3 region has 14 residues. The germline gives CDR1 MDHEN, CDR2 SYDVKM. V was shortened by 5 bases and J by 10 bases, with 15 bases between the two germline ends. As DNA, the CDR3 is TGTGCCAGCAGTCCCTCCCGGTCCGAGTCACCCCTCCACTTT. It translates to CASSPSRSESPLHF.

CDR3 in DNA: TGTGCCAGTAGTAGAGGACTAGCGGGGTGGGGCCCCCAAGTTACCCAGTACTTC. Its protein product is CASSRGLAGWGPQVTQYF. The chain employs TRBV19 and TRBJ2-5; 12 bases fit TRBD2. Germline CDR1 and CDR2: LNHDA and SQIVND (reference sequence). This CDR3 has 18 amino acids. V lost 4 bases and J lost 8; bases outside the gene matches: 17.

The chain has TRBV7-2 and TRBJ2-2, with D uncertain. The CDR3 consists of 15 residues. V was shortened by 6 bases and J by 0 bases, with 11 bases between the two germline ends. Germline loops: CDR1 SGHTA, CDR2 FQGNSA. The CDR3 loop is CASSPQQSNTGELFF. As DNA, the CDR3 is TGTGCCAGCAGTCCACAGCAGTCGAACACCGGGGAGCTGTTTTTT.

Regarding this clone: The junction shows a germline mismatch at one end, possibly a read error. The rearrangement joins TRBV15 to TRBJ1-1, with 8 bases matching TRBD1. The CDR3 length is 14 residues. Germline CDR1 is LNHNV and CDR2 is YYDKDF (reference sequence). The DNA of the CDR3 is TGTGCCACCAGCAGTCGGACAGGGAACCCTGAAGCTTTCTTT. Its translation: CATSSRTGNPEAFF.

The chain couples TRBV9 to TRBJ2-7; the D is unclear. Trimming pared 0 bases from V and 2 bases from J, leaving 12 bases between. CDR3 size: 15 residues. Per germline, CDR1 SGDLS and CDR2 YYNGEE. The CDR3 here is CASSVAGVNTYEQYF. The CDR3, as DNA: TGTGCCAGCAGCGTAGCTGGTGTGAACACCTACGAGCAGTACTTC. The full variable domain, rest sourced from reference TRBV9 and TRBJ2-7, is DSGVTQTPKHLITATGQRVTLRCSPRSGDLSVYWYQQSLDQGLQFLIQYYNGEERAKGNILERFSAQQFPDLHSELNLSSLELGDSALYFCASSVAGVNTYEQYFGPGTRLTVT.

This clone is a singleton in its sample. The CDR3 sequence: CATSDWTGSEQYF. CDR3 sequence (DNA): TGTGCCACCAGTGATTGGACAGGATCCGAGCAGTACTTC. V is TRBV24-1 and J is TRBJ2-7, with 7 bases identical to TRBD1. The CDR3 consists of 13 residues. Germline CDR1 is KGHDR and CDR2 is SFDVKD. Germline trimming cut 2 bases from V and 6 bases from J; bases unmatched to any gene: 3.

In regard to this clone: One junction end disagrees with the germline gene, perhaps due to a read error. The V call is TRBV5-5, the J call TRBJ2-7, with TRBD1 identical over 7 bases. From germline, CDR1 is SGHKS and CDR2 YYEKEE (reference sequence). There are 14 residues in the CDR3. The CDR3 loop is CASSLTGDPYKQYF. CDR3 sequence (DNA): TGTGCCAGCAGCCTCACAGGGGACCCCTACAAGCAGTACTTC. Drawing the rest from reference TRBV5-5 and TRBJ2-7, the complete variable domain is DAGVTQSPTHLIKTRGQQVTLRCSPISGHKSVSWYQQVLGQGPQFIFQYYEKEERGRGNFPDRFSARQFPNYSSELNVNALLLGDSALYLCASSLTGDPYKQYFGPGTRLTVT.

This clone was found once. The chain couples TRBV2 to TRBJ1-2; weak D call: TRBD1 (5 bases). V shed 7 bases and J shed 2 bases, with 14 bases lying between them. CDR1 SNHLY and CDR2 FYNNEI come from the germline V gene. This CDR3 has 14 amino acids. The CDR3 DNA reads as TGTGCCAGCACCGAGTCGGCAGGGAACTATGGCTACACCTTC. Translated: CASTESAGNYGYTF.

The CDR3 coding sequence is TGTGCCAGCAGCTTAGGCGGGGTACGGGATCAGCCCCAGCATTTT. This codes for CASSLGGVRDQPQHF. V and J are TRBV7-2 and TRBJ1-5; no reliable D call. The CDR3 consists of 15 residues. V lost 1 base to trimming and J lost 5 bases, with 12 bases between them. CDR1 is SGHTA, CDR2 FQGNSA, per germline.

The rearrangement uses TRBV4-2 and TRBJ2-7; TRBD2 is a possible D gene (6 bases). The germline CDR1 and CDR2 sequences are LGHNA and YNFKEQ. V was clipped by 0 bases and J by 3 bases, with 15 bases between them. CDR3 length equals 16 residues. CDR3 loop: CASSQERDLVLYEQYF. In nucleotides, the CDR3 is TGTGCCAGCAGCCAAGAACGGGACTTAGTGCTCTACGAGCAGTACTTC.

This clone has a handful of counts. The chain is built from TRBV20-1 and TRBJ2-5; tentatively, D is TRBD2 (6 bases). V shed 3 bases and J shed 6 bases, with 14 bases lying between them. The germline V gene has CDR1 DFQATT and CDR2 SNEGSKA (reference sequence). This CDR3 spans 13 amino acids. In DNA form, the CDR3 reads TGCAGTGCTAGTAGTAGCGCGGGGAAGACCCAGTACTTC. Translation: CSASSSAGKTQYF.

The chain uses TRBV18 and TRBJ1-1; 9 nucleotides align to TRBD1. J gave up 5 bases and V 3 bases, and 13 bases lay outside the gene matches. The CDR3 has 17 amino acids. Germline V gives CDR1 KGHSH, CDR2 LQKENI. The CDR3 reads CASSPTPGTGFGTEAFF. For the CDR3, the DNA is TGTGCCAGCTCACCGACACCCGGGACAGGGTTCGGGACTGAAGCTTTCTTT.

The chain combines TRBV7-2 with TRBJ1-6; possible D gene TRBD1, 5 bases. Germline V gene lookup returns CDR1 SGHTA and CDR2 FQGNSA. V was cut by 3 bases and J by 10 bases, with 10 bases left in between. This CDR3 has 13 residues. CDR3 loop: CASSFRQRSPLHF. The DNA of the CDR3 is TGTGCCAGCAGCTTCCGACAGAGATCACCCCTCCACTTT.